Sequencing of this T cell receptor (beta chain) was carried out in a study of T cells in Graves' hyperthyroidism and ophthalmopathy (dated by TCRdb to about 2019). The study in broad terms: Peripheral blood samples were taken at the time of initial diagnosis, prior to any treatment. A discovery cohort of roughly 100 patients, roughly 45 with Graves' ophthalmopathy and approximately 57 with stable Graves' hyperthyroidism, was used to find distinguishing TCR V-J signatures. Prospective prediction of ophthalmopathy was tested in an independent validation cohort consisting of about 19 hyperthyroidism patients and approximately 16 patients who later progressed to ophthalmopathy. The approximately 100 discovery patients were randomly split 7:3 into training and test sets. The study also compared thyroid tissue and blood T-cell repertoires from more than five Graves' hyperthyroidism patients. Once sampling was done, hyperthyroidism patients were given methimazole at a starting dose of 30 mg daily, whereas ophthalmopathy patients were given high-dose intravenous methylprednisolone. The paper reports TCR Vbeta CDR3 sequencing of 140 or so peripheral blood samples: fewer than 50 ophthalmopathy, under 80 hyperthyroidism and around 17 progressor patients. General findings and caveats noted by the study authors: No statistical method was used to set the sample size in advance, and investigators knew the group allocation. Ophthalmopathy was separated from stable hyperthyroidism by a 13 V-J signature model, with about 88% sensitivity and about 81% specificity obtained in cross-validation and 80%/75% obtained in testing. Most expanded thyroid clonotypes (frequency above 0.001) were also found in blood, which suggests that blood repertoires may mirror thyroid immune responses. In validation, the model predicted progression to ophthalmopathy a median of 6.5 months before onset, with around 70% sensitivity and roughly 79% specificity.

This clonotype was recorded many times. Its antigen is still unknown. It has no much larger one-base neighbor in the sample; base qualities were not kept. The germline V gene encodes CDR1 DFQATT and CDR2 SNEGSKA (reference sequence). From its cysteine to its phenylalanine, the CDR3 spans 12 amino acids. The sequence is cut down to CDR3 DNA, 36 bases in frame from base 1. Hyperthyroidism patients were newly diagnosed, had a disease duration of under 2 months, and were aged 18 to 65 years. Patients with uncontrolled infections, other autoimmune diseases, pregnancy or lactation were excluded. Diagnoses were established on the basis of clinical symptoms, serum thyroxine and TRAb, thyroid ultrasound, and orbital computed tomography. For progressor patients, blood was drawn at the first diagnosis of hyperthyroidism, before any ophthalmopathy symptoms had appeared. PBMCs were isolated from more than 9 ml of fresh peripheral blood by Ficoll-Paque density gradient centrifugation. Patients classed as progressors first received a Graves' hyperthyroidism diagnosis and then went on to develop ophthalmopathy during follow-up. Total RNA was extracted using Trizol reagent, and RNA quality was assessed on an Agilent 2100 Bioanalyzer.

Amplification of TCR beta CDR3 regions was carried out from RNA transcripts. For the first round of RT-PCR on the TCR CDR3, the HTBI primer set was used together with the Qiagen OneStep RT-PCR kit. Libraries were constructed in a second round of multiplex PCR, after which size selection and purification were performed. Sequencing of the libraries was done on an Illumina HiSeq2000 using paired-end 100 bp reads. In the paper's pipeline: SOAPnuke was used to process the raw data, with reads discarded if the reads contained adapters or uncalled bases, had a mean Phred below 15, or lacked an exact constant-primer or identifier match. COPE v1.2.5 was used to merge the high-quality paired reads, and each unique nucleotide sequence was defined as a clonotype. MiTCR v1.1 was used to align clonotypes to the IMGT TRBV, TRBD and TRBJ reference segments. Only V-J combinations with frequency above 0.0001, covering roughly 99% of repertoires, were analysed. A TCS score was defined as the ratio between F50 (clonal expansion) and ExV (chaos), using BLOSUM62-based TCRdist between CDR3 peptides within each V-J. Welch's t-statistics and random forest reduced some 510 V-J features to 10 to 15, which were used in a naive Bayes classifier (R e1071). TCRdb applied fastp at Q25 and MiXCR to the public reads, then kept only in-frame beta chains. Each CDR3 protein gets just one entry, which takes the most common genes and DNA from the rows behind it. TCRdb, not the authors, supplied the V and J calls. This sample lists roughly 580,000 distinct CDR3 sequences; approximately 15% were detected once. The ten largest clones take up more than 5% of the sample.

This clonotype originated in a woman under 40 with Graves' hyperthyroidism that later progressed to Graves' ophthalmopathy. The specimen was blood. The chain joins TRBV20-1 to TRBJ2-7; 5 matching bases give a weak D call of TRBD1. This receptor carries the CDR3 CSSEARVDEQYF. The nucleotide sequence is given as TGCAGCTCCGAGGCCAGGGTGGACGAGCAGTACTTC.